The entry below gives a single TCR beta chain sequence along with its context. These data belong to a study of blood T cell repertoires in COVID-19. Study as a whole: The United States, Italy and Spain supplied acute and convalescent COVID-19 samples. Nucleic acid was either cDNA or gDNA, and it came from T cells, B-cell-depleted T cells, or PBMCs.

From germline, CDR1 is SGHDT and CDR2 YYEEEE. V lost 3 bases and J 7 bases, leaving 17 bases between the germline ends. The length of the CDR3 is 15 residues. Sequencing used immunoSEQ multiplex PCR; TCRdb keeps in-frame clones, though not all of them. The sample shows fewer than 110,000 clones, around 93% of them seen only once. The V and J genes are TRBV5-6 and TRBJ2-1; D possibly corresponds to TRBD2 (6 bases). The sequence was collected from a man aged 50 or older with acute or convalescent COVID-19. The sequenced material came from peripheral blood. As DNA, the CDR3 is TGTGCCAGCAGCTCGCTTGGAGGGGCTAAGAATGAGCAGTTCTTC. The encoded protein is CASSSLGGAKNEQFF. Based on the CDR3 plus reference TRBV5-6 and TRBJ2-1, the full variable domain is DAGVTQSPTHLIKTRGQQVTLRCSPKSGHDTVSWYQQALGQGPQFIFQYYEEEERQRGNFPDRFSGHQFPNYSSELNVNALLLGDSALYLCASSSLGGAKNEQFFGPGTRLTVL.